This T cell receptor beta chain is drawn from a study of tissue T cells after allogeneic stem cell transplantation. The time point: mouse harvest day 7 after allogeneic transplant. The graft held 10^6 splenic CD5+ T cells and 10^7 T-cell-depleted bone marrow cells. A note on this clone: Germline and genes: mouse. The DNA ends 1 residue before the CDR3 does, and the rest of the CDR3 is filled in from the germline J gene.

J gave up 4 bases and V 2 bases, and 3 bases lay outside the gene matches. CDR1 is KGHPV and CDR2 is FQNQEV in the germline V gene (reference sequence). The CDR3 has 14 amino acids. Repertoires were generated with immunoSEQ multiplex PCR, while TCRdb's copy carries only in-frame clones and drops some. The profile covers about 10,000 clones, with about half appearing a single time and 7.1% taken by the ten largest. The receptor's source is a female BALB/c mouse given C57BL/6 T cells with graft-versus-host disease after an allogeneic hematopoietic cell transplant. The chain is built from TRBV26 and TRBJ2-7; the match to TRBD1 covers 9 bases. The sample was gut tissue. Partial CDR3 DNA: TGTGCCAGCAGTCTGAGACAGGGGGGTTATGAACAGTAC. As protein: CASSLRQGGYEQY. The full CDR3 reads CASSLRQGGYEQYF.